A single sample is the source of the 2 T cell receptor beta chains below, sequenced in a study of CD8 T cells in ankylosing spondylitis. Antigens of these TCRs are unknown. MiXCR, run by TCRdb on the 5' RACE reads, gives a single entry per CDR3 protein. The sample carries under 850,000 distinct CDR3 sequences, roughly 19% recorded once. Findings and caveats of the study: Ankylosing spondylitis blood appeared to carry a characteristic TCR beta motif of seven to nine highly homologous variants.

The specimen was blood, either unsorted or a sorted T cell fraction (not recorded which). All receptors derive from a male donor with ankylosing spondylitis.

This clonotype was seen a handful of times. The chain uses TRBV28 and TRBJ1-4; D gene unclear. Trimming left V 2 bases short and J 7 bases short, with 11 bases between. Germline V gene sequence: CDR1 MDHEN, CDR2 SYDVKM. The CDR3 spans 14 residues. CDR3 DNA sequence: TGTGCCAGCAGTTTACCGGCAGGAATTGAAAAACTGTTTTTT. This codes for CASSLPAGIEKLFF.

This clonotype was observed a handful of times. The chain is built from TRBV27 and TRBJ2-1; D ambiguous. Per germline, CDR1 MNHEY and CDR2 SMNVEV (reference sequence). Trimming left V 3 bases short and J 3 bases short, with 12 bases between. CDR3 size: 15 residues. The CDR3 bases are TGTGCCAGCAGTTTCGCGCTAGACCTCTACAATGAGCAGTTCTTC. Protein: CASSFALDLYNEQFF.